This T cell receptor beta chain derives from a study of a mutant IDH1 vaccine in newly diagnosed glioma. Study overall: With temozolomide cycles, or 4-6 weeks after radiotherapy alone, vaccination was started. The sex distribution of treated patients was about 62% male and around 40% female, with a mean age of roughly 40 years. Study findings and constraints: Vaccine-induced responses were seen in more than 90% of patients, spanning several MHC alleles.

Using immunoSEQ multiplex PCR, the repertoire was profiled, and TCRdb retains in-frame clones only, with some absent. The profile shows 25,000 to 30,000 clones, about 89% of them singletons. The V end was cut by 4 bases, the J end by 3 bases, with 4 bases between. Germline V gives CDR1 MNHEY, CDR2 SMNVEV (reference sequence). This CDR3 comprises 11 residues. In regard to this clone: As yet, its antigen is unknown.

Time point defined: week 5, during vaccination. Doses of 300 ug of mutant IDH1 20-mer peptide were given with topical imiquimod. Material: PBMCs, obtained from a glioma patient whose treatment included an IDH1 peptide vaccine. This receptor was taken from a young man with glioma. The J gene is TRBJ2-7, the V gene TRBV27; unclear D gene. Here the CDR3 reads CASSSYYEQYF. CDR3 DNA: TGTGCCAGCAGTTCCTACTACGAGCAGTACTTC.